This TCR beta chain was found in a study of OX40 agonist ivuxolimab in advanced cancers. Germline CDR1 reads SGHNT; CDR2 reads YYREEE (reference sequence). The CDR3 has 16 residues. Trimming cost V 5 bases and J 3 bases; bases outside gene matches: 10. This table comes from immunoSEQ multiplex PCR, and its TCRdb copy is limited to in-frame clones, with some not included. The sample has 75,000 to 100,000 clones, under 90% seen once; the top ten hold approximately 1.9%. This clone was seen more than once but under ten times. The chain links TRBV5-4 to TRBJ1-1; TRBD1 matches 10 bases. The sequencing used CD4+ or CD8+ T cells sorted from blood, collected in a trial of the OX40 agonist ivuxolimab. This clonotype was obtained from an adult with an advanced solid tumor such as melanoma, head and neck, liver or kidney cancer. CDR3 nucleotides: TGTGCCAGCAGGAAGGGACAGGGGATGGGGGACACTGAAGCTTTCTTT. Encoded protein: CASRKGQGMGDTEAFF.